This T cell receptor (beta chain) is from a study of tumor and adjacent non-tumor tissue in lung cancer. Study as a whole: Stage I to III disease affected over nine men and roughly 5 women aged roughly 31 to 80.

RNA was extracted from bulk tissue without any cell sorting. Donors were chemotherapy-naive, newly diagnosed lung cancer surgical patients in China, August–late 2014. The CDR3 extends over 12 amino acids. CDR1 SQVTM and CDR2 ANQGSEA come from the germline V gene. Study-level points and caveats: TCR diversity was significantly greater in tumor than normal lung tissue.

The library came from three nested PCR rounds adapted from ARM-PCR protocols. TCRdb analysed the multiplex PCR reads with MiXCR anew, one entry per CDR3 protein. This table has about 93,000 distinct CDR3 sequences, 67% appearing once. In the case of this clonotype: No antigen is known for it. Compared with germline, one end of the junction differs, possibly owing to a read error.

This chain connects TRBV29-1 to TRBJ2-7, with D possibly being TRBD1 (6 bases). The receptor was isolated from a man in his 60s with non-small cell lung cancer. The sample taken for sequencing was lung tumor tissue. The CDR3 bases are TGCAACGTTGCTTGGACAGTGGGTGAGCAGCACTTC. It codes for CNVAWTVGEQHF.